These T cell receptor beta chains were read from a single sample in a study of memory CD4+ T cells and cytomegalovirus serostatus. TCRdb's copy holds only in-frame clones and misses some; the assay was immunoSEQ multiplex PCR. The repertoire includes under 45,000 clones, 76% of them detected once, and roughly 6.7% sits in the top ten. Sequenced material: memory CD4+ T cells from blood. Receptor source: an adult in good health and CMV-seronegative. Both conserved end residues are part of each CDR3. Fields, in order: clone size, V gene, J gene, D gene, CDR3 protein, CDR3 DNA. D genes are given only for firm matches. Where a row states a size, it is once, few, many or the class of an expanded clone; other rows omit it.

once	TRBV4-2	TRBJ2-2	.	CASSSDGRNTGELFF	TGTGCCAGCAGCTCGGACGGGAGAAACACCGGGGAGCTGTTTTTT
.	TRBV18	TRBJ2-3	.	CASSPPSTDTQYF	TGTGCCAGCTCACCACCGTCCACAGATACGCAGTATTTT
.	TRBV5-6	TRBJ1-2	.	CASSEGTYGYTF	TGTGCCAGCAGCGAGGGTACCTATGGCTACACCTTC
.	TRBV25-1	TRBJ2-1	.	CASSELGGEDNEQFF	TGTGCCAGCAGTGAGCTAGGAGGCGAAGATAATGAGCAGTTCTTC
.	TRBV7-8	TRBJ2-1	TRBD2	CASSLERAGGNSEQFF	TGTGCCAGCAGCTTAGAAAGAGCGGGAGGCAATAGTGAGCAGTTCTTC
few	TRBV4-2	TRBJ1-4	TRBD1	CASSQAPSTGSNEKLFF	TGTGCCAGCAGCCAAGCCCCCTCGACAGGGAGCAATGAAAAACTGTTTTTT
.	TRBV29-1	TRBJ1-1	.	CSVGGVGAVKTEAFF	TGCAGCGTGGGGGGCGTCGGGGCGGTAAAAACTGAAGCTTTCTTT
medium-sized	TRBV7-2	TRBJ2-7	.	CASSLGPFYEQYF	TGTGCCAGCAGCTTAGGGCCATTCTACGAGCAGTACTTC
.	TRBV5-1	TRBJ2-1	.	CASSRDTSYNEQFF	TGCGCCAGCAGCCGGGACACCTCCTACAATGAGCAGTTCTTC
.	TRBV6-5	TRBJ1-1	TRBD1	CASRNRDSKTEAFF	TGTGCCAGCAGGAACCGGGACAGCAAGACTGAAGCTTTCTTT
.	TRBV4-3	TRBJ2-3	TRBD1	CASSTQGAGTQYF	TGCGCCAGCAGCACCCAGGGGGCGGGTACGCAGTATTTT
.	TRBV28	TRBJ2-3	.	CASSYGGAVDTQYF	TGTGCCAGCAGTTATGGAGGGGCCGTAGATACGCAGTATTTT
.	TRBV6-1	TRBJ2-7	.	CASTKEGGSYEQYF	TGTGCCAGCACCAAAGAGGGGGGCTCCTACGAGCAGTACTTC
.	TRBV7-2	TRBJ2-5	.	CASSLAWETQYF	TGTGCCAGCAGCTTAGCCTGGGAGACCCAGTACTTC
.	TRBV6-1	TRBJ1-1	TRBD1	CASSDQGDTEAFF	TGTGCCAGTTCCGACCAGGGGGACACTGAAGCTTTCTTT
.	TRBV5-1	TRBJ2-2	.	CASSLEGAPGELFF	TGCGCCAGCAGCTTGGAGGGAGCCCCCGGGGAGCTGTTTTTT
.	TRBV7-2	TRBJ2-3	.	CASSLAPSTDTQYF	TGTGCCAGCAGCTTAGCCCCGAGCACAGATACGCAGTATTTT
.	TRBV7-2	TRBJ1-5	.	CASSRDVNQPQHF	TGTGCCAGCAGTCGGGACGTAAATCAGCCCCAGCATTTT
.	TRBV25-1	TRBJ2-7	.	CASSEWGYEQYF	TGTGCCAGCAGTGAATGGGGCTACGAGCAGTACTTC
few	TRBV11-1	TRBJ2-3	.	CASSLAGSSTDTQYF	TGTGCCAGCAGCTTAGCGGGTAGCTCCACAGATACGCAGTATTTT
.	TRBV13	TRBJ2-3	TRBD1	CASSSVGQGTDTQYF	TGTGCCAGCAGCTCCGTGGGACAGGGCACAGATACGCAGTATTTT
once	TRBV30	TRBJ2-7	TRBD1	CAWGQGFDEQYF	TGTGCCTGGGGACAGGGGTTCGACGAGCAGTACTTC
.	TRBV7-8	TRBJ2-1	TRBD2	CASSLELAAYNEQFF	TGTGCCAGCAGCTTAGAACTAGCGGCATACAATGAGCAGTTCTTC
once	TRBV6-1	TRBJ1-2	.	CASSPVGENYGYTF	TGTGCCAGCAGCCCGGTGGGGGAAAACTATGGCTACACCTTC
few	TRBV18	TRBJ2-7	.	CASRTGTQEEQYF	TGTGCCAGCCGTACCGGGACGCAAGAAGAGCAGTACTTC
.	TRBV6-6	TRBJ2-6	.	CASSYSRSGANVLTF	TGTGCCAGCAGTTACTCTAGGTCTGGGGCCAACGTCCTGACTTTC
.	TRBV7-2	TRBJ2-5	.	CASSLALRGETQYF	TGTGCCAGCAGCTTAGCACTTCGGGGGGAGACCCAGTACTTC
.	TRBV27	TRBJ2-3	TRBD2	CASSLFAGGPGDTQYF	TGTGCCAGCAGTTTATTTGCGGGAGGGCCGGGAGATACGCAGTATTTT
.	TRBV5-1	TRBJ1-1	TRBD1	CASTLTGVYTEAFF	TGCGCCAGCACCCTCACAGGGGTCTACACTGAAGCTTTCTTT
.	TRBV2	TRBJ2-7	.	CASSEQGTSYEQYF	TGTGCCAGCAGTGAACAGGGCACTTCCTACGAGCAGTACTTC
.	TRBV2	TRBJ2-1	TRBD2	CASSPLAGGRNEQFF	TGTGCCAGCAGTCCACTAGCGGGAGGGCGTAATGAGCAGTTCTTC
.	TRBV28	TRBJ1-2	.	CASTRPGASRYGYTF	TGTGCCAGCACCCGGCCGGGGGCCTCTCGCTATGGCTACACCTTC
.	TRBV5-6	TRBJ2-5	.	CASSLGAQTQYF	TGTGCCAGCAGCTTGGGCGCGCAGACCCAGTACTTC
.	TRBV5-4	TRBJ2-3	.	CASSSYTDTQYF	TGTGCCAGCAGCTCTTACACAGATACGCAGTATTTT
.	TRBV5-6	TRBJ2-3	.	CASSLPWLDTQYF	TGTGCCAGCAGCTTACCGTGGTTAGATACGCAGTATTTT
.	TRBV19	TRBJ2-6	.	CASGETGANVLTF	TGTGCTTCCGGCGAGACTGGGGCCAACGTCCTGACTTTC
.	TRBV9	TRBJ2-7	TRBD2	CASSVLAGGEQYF	TGTGCCAGCAGCGTACTAGCGGGAGGCGAGCAGTACTTC
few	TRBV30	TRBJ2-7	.	CAWSVSVYEQYF	TGTGCCTGGAGTGTATCGGTGTACGAGCAGTACTTC
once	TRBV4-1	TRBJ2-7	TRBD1	CASSQDLRDSYEQYF	TGCGCCAGCAGCCAAGATCTTCGGGACAGCTACGAGCAGTACTTC
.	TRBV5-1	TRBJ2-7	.	CASSLSWLSEQYF	TGCGCCAGCAGCTTGAGTTGGCTTTCCGAGCAGTACTTC
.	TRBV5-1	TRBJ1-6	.	CASSLDSGYNSPLHF	TGCGCCAGCAGTTTGGATTCAGGGTATAATTCACCCCTCCACTTT
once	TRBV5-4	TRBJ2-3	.	CASSLGGVADTQYF	TGTGCCAGCAGCTTAGGAGGGGTCGCAGATACGCAGTATTTT